The clone carrying this T cell receptor beta chain showed up many times. Uncontrolled infections, other autoimmune diseases, pregnancy or lactation led to exclusion of patients. Diagnostic assessment was based on clinical symptoms, serum thyroxine and TRAb, thyroid ultrasound and orbital computed tomography. Amplification of TCR beta CDR3 regions was performed using RNA transcripts as template. The study used the HTBI primer set for a first-round RT-PCR of the TCR CDR3. TCRdb re-called the multiplex PCR reads with MiXCR, one entry per CDR3 protein. The sample carries under 450,000 distinct CDR3 sequences, approximately 14% recorded once. This CDR3 has 17 residues. The germline V and J ends were trimmed by 6 bases and 8 bases, with 25 bases remaining between them. The germline V gene has CDR1 MNHNS and CDR2 SASEGT. This sample was taken from a study of T cells in Graves' hyperthyroidism and ophthalmopathy.

Sequencing input: blood. The clonotype was recovered from a woman under 30 with Graves' hyperthyroidism. The chain couples TRBV6-1 to TRBJ2-2; perhaps TRBD2 as D (6 bases). CDR3 protein: CASSPAPSVRGQGELFF. The CDR3 nucleotides read TGTGCCAGCAGCCCAGCCCCTAGCGTACGGGGCCAGGGGGAGCTGTTTTTT.